This T cell receptor beta chain is drawn from a study of CD8+ T cells in alopecia areata. General observations from the study: Clonality in lesional scalp, especially alopecia totalis/universalis, exceeded that of normal scalp. Normal skin's resident alphabeta T cells are sequenced alongside lesional scalp T cells.

TCR sequencing used cDNA made by reverse transcription of extracted RNA. The assay was immunoSEQ multiplex PCR, and TCRdb's table has in-frame clones only and misses some. The sample carries 100,000 to 150,000 clones, 45% to 60% recorded once. Specimens obtained from alopecia areata patients comprised lesional scalp punch biopsies and peripheral blood. Trimming stripped 5 bases from V and 2 bases from J, with 12 bases between. This CDR3 is built from 15 residues. In germline, CDR1 is LNHDA, CDR2 SQIVND (reference sequence). Regarding this clone: The antigen is unknown.

The sample was CD4+ T cells sorted from blood, taken at week 0. The receptor comes from a human donor with alopecia areata. V and J are TRBV19 and TRBJ2-2; D may be TRBD1 (6 bases). The CDR3 is CASSLGQTNTGELFF. CDR3 nucleotides: TGTGCCAGTAGTCTAGGACAGACTAACACCGGGGAGCTGTTTTTT.